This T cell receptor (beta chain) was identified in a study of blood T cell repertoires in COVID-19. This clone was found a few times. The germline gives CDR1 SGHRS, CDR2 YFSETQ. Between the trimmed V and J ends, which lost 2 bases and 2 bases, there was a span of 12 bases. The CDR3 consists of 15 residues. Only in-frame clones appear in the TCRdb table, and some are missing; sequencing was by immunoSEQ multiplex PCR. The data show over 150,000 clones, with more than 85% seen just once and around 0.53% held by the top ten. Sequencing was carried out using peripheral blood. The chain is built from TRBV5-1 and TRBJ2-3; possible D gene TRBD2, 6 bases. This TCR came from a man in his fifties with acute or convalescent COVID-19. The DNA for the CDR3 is TGCGCCAGCAGCTTCTATAGCGGCTACACAGATACGCAGTATTTT. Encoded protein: CASSFYSGYTDTQYF.